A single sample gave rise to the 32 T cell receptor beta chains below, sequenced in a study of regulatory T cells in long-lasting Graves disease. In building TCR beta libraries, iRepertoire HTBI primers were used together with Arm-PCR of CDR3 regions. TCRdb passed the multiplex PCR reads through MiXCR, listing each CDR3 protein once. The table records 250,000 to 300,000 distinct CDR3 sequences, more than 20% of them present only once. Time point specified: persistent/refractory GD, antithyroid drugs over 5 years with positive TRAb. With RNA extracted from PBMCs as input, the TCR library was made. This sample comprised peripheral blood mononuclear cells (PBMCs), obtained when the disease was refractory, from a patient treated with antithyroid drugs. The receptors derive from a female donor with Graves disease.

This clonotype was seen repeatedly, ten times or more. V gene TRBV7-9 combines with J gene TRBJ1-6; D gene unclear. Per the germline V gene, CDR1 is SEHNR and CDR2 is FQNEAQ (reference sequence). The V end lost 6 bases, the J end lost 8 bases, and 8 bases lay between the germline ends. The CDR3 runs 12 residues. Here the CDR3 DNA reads TGTGCCAGCAGTCTATACGATTCACCCCTCCACTTT. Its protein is CASSLYDSPLHF.

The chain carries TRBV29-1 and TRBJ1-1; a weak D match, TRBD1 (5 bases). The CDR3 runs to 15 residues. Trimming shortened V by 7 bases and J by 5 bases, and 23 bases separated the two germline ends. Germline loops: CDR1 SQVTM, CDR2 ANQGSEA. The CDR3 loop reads CSARGPIPLITEAFF. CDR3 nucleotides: TGCAGCGCTAGGGGCCCGATACCTCTCATTACTGAAGCTTTCTTT.

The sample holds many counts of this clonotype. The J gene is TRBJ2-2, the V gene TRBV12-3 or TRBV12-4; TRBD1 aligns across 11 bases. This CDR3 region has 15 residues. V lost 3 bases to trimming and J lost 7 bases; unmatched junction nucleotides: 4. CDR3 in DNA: TGTGCCAGCAGTTTCGGGACAGGGGGGATCGGGGAGCTGTTTTTT. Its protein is CASSFGTGGIGELFF.

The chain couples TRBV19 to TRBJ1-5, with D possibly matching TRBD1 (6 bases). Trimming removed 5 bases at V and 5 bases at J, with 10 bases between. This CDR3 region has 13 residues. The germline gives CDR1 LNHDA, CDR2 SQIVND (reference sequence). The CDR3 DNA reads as TGTGCCAGTAGTTGGGGGGGGCATCAGCCCCAGCATTTT. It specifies CASSWGGHQPQHF. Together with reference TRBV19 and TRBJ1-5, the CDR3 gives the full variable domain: DGGITQSPKYLFRKEGQNVTLSCEQNLNHDAMYWYRQDPGQGLRLIYYSQIVNDFQKGDIAEGYSVSREKKESFPLTVTSAQKNPTAFYLCASSWGGHQPQHFGDGTRLSIL.

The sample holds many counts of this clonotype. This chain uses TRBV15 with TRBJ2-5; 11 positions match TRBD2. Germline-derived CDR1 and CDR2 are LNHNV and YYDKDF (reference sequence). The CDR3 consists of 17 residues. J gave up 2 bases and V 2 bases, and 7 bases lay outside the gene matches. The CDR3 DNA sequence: TGTGCCACCAGCAGACTACCGGGACTAGCGGATCAAGAGACCCAGTACTTC. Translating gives CATSRLPGLADQETQYF.

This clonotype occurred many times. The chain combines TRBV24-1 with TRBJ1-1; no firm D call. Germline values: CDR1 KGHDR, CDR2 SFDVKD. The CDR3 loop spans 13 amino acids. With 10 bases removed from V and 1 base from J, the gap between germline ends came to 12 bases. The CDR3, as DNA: TGTGCCACGCCAATCCCATGGAACACTGAAGCTTTCTTT. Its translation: CATPIPWNTEAFF.

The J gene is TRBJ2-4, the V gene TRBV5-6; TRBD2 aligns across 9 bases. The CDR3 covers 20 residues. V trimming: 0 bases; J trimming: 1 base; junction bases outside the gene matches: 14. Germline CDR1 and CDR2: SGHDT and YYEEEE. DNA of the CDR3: TGTGCCAGCAGCTTGGGGCTAGCGGGACCGTCTGGAGGGGCCAAAAACATTCAGTACTTC. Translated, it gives CASSLGLAGPSGGAKNIQYF.

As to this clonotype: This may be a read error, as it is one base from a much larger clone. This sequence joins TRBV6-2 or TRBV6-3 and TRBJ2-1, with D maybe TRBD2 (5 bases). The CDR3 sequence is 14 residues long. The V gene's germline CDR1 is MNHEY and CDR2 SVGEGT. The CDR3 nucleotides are TGTGCCTGCAGTGAACTGAGGACTTACAATGAGCAGTTCTTC. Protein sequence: CACSELRTYNEQFF.

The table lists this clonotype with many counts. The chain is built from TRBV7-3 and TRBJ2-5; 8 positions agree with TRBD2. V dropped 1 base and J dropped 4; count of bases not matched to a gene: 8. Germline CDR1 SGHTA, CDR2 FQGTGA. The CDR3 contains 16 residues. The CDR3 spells CASSLNRVAGGETQYF. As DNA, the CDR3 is TGTGCCAGCAGCTTAAACAGGGTCGCGGGGGGAGAGACCCAGTACTTC. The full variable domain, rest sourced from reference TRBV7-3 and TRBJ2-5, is GAGVSQTPSNKVTEKGKYVELRCDPISGHTALYWYRQSLGQGPEFLIYFQGTGAADDSGLPNDRFFAVRPEGSVSTLKIQRTERGDSAVYLCASSLNRVAGGETQYFGPGTRLLVL.

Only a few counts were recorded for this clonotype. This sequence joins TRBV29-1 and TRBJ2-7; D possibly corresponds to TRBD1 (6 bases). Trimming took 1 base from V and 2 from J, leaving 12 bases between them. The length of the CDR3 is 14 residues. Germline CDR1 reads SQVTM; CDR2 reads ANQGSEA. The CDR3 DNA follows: TGCAGCGTTGAAGGGGACACTGAGACCTACGAGCAGTACTTC. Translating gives CSVEGDTETYEQYF.

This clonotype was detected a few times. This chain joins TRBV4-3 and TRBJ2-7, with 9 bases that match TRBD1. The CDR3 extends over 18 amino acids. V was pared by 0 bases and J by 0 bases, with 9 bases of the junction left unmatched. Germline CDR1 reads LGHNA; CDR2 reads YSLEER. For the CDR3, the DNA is TGCGCCAGCAGCCAAGATAGCTCCGGGACAGGGAGCTCCTACGAGCAGTACTTC. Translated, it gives CASSQDSSGTGSSYEQYF.

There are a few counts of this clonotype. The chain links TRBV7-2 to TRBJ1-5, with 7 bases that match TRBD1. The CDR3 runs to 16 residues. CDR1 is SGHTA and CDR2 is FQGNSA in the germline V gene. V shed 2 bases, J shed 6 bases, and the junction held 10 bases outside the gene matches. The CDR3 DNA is TGTGCCAGCAGCTTAAGGGGGCAGGGAGGAACTCAGCCCCAGCATTTT. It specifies CASSLRGQGGTQPQHF.

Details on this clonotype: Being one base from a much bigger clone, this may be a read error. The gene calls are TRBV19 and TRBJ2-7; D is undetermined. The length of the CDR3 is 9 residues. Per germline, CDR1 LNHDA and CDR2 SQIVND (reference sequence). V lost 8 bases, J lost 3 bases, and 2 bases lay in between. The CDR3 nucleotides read TGTGCCAGTTACTACGAGCAGTACTTC. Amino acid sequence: CASYYEQYF.

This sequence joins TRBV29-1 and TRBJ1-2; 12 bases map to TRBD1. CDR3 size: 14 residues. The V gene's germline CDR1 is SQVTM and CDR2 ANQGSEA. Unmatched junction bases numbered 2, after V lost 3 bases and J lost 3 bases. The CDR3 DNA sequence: TGCAGCGTTGAGGGACAGGGGGCGTACTATGGCTACACCTTC. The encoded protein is CSVEGQGAYYGYTF.

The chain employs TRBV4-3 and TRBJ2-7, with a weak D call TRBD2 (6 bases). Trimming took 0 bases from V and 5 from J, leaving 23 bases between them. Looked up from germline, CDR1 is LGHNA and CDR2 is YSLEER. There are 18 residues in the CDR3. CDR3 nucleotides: TGCGCCAGCAGCCAAGACCTCGCGGACGGAGGGGCCCCTCACGAGCAGTACTTC. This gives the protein CASSQDLADGGAPHEQYF.

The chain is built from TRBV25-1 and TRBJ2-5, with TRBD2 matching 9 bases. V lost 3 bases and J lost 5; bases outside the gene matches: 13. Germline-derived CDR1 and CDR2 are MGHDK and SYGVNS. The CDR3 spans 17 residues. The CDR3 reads CASSEDAGGPGRETQYF. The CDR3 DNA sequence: TGTGCCAGCAGTGAGGATGCGGGAGGGCCGGGCCGGGAGACCCAGTACTTC.

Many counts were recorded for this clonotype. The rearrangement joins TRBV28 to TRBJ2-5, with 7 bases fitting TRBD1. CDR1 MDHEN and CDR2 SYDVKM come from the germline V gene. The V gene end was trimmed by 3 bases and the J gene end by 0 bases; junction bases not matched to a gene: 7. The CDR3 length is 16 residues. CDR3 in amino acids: CASSLRTGNYQETQYF. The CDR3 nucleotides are TGTGCCAGCAGTTTGCGGACAGGCAATTACCAAGAGACCCAGTACTTC.

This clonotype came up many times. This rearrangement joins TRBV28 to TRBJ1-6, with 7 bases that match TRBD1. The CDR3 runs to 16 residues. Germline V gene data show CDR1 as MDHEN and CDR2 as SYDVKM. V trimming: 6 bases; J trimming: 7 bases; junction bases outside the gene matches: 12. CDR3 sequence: CASSPTTGTTNSPLHF. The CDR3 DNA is TGTGCCAGCAGCCCGACGACAGGGACGACGAATTCACCCCTCCACTTT.

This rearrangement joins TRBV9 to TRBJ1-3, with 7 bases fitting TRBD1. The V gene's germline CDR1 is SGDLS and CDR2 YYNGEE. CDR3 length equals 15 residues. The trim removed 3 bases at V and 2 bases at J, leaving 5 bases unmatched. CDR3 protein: CASSGTGVPGNTIYF. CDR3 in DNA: TGTGCCAGCAGCGGAACAGGGGTCCCTGGAAACACCATATATTTT. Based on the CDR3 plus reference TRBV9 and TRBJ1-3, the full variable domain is DSGVTQTPKHLITATGQRVTLRCSPRSGDLSVYWYQQSLDQGLQFLIQYYNGEERAKGNILERFSAQQFPDLHSELNLSSLELGDSALYFCASSGTGVPGNTIYFGEGSWLTVV.

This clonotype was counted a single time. The CDR3 here is CASSLTPLGGRAGQETQYF. The CDR3 bases are TGTGCCAGCAGCCTGACACCTCTGGGCGGGAGGGCCGGGCAAGAGACCCAGTACTTC. J is TRBJ2-5 and V is TRBV6-1; 9 nucleotides match TRBD2. This CDR3 has 19 amino acids. The junction had 19 bases not matched to a gene; V was cut back by 6 bases and J by 2 bases. CDR1 MNHNS and CDR2 SASEGT come from the germline V gene.

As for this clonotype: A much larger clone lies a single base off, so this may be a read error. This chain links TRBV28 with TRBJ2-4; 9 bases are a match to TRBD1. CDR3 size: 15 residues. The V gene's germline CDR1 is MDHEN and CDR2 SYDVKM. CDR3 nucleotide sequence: TGTGCCAGCAGCCCACCGGACAGGGGCAAAACCATTCAGTACTTC. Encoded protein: CASSPPDRGKTIQYF. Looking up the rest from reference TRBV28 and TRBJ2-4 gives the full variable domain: DVKVTQSSRYLVKRTGEKVFLECVQDMDHENMFWYRQDPGLGLRLIYFSYDVKMKEKGDIPEGYSVSREKKERFSLILESASTNQTSMYLCASSPPDRGKTIQYFGAGTRLSVL.

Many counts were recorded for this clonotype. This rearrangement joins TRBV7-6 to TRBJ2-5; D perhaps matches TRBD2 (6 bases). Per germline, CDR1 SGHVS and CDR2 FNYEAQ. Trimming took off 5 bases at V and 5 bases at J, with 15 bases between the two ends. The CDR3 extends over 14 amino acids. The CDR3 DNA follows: TGTGCCAGCAGCCCGGTGACTAGGAGGGAGACCCAGTACTTC. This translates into CASSPVTRRETQYF.

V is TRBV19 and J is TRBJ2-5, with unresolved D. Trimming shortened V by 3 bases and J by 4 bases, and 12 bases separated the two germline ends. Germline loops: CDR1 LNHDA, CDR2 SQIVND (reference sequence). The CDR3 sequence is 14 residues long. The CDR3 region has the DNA TGTGCCAGTAGTATTGGCGCACCTGCAGAGACCCAGTACTTC. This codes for CASSIGAPAETQYF.

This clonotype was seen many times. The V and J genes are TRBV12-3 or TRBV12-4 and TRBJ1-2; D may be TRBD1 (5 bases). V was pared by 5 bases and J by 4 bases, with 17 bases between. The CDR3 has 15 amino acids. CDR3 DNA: TGTGCCAGCAGTAGGATTGAGGGGCCCGTCTATGGCTACACCTTC. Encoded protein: CASSRIEGPVYGYTF.

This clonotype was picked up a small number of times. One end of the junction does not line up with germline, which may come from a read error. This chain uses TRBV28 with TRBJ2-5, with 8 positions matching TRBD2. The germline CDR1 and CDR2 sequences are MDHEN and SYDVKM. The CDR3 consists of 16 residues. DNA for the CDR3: TGTGCCAGTCCCCCCTCGGTGAGCGGGAGTTCGGAGACCCGGTACTTC. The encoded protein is CASPPSVSGSSETRYF.

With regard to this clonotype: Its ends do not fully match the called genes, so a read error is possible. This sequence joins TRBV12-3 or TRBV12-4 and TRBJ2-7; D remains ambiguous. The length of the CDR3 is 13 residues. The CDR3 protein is CVSSLNGPDEQYF. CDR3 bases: TGTGTCAGCAGTTTAAACGGTCCGGACGAGCAGTACTTC.

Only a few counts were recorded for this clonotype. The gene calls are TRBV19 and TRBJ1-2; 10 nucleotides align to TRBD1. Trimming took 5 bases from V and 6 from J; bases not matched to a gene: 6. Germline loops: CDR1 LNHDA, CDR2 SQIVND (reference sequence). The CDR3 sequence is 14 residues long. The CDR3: CASSPGTGEDGYTF. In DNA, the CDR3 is TGTGCCAGTAGTCCCGGGACAGGGGAGGATGGCTACACCTTC. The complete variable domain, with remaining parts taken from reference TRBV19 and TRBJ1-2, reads DGGITQSPKYLFRKEGQNVTLSCEQNLNHDAMYWYRQDPGQGLRLIYYSQIVNDFQKGDIAEGYSVSREKKESFPLTVTSAQKNPTAFYLCASSPGTGEDGYTFGSGTRLTVV.

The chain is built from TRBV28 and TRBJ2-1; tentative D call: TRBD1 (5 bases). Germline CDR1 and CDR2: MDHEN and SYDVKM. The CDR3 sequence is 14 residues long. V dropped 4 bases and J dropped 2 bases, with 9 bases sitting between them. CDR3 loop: CASSSTEPYNEQFF. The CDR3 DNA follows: TGTGCCAGCAGTTCGACAGAACCCTACAATGAGCAGTTCTTC.

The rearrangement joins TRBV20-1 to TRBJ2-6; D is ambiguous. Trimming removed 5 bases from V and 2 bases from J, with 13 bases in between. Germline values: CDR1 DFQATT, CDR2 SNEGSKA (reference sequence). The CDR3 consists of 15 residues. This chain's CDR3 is CSARDPRAGANVLTF. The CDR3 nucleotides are TGCAGTGCTCGCGACCCCCGCGCTGGGGCCAACGTCCTGACTTTC.

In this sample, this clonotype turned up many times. Here the CDR3 DNA reads TGTGCCAGCAGTACTCACGGGAACACCGGGGAGCTGTTTTTT. Translated: CASSTHGNTGELFF. V gene TRBV7-2 combines with J gene TRBJ2-2; D is undetermined. CDR3 length: 14 amino acids. Germline loops: CDR1 SGHTA, CDR2 FQGNSA. V was shortened by 6 bases and J by 1 base, with 9 bases between the two germline ends.

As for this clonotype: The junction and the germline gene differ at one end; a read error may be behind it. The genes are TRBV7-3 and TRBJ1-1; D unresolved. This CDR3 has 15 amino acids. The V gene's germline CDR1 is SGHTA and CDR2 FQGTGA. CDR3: CASSLGLGSNTEVFF. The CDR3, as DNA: TGTGCCAGCAGCTTAGGCCTGGGGTCGAACACTGAAGTTTTCTTT.

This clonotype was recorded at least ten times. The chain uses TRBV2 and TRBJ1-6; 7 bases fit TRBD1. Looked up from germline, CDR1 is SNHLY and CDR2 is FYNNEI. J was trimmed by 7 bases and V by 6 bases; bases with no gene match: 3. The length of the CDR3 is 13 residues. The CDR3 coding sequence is TGTGCCAGCAGAGACAGGGCCAATTCACCCCTCCACTTT. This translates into CASRDRANSPLHF. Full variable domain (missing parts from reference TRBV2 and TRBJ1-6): EPEVTQTPSHQVTQMGQEVILRCVPISNHLYFYWYRQILGQKVEFLVSFYNNEISEKSEIFDDQFSVERPDGSNFTLKIRSTKLEDSAMYFCASRDRANSPLHFGNGTRLTVT.